These T cell receptor beta chains were read from a single sample in a study of cytomegalovirus exposure and HLA in healthy donors. Clones were sequenced by immunoSEQ multiplex PCR, and TCRdb holds only the in-frame ones, with some missing. The table includes about 43,000 clones, 50% to 75% detected once. The sequencing sample was made of PBMCs. These receptors all come from a human donor in good health. CDR3s include the opening cysteine and the closing phenylalanine or tryptophan. Only part of the rows carry a size: once, few, many, or a class if the clone is expanded.

CDR3aa	v_gene	abundance	len
CSVVPMNTEAFF	TRBV29-1	NA	12
CASSTGGHQPQHF	TRBV6-1	few	13
CSVSGNYGYTF	TRBV29-1	NA	11
CASSVGTSGEEQYF	TRBV9	NA	14
CASSENGRGQYTEAFF	TRBV10-1	NA	16
CASSYFRQGAGELFF	TRBV6-5	NA	15
CASRHAGSSYEQYF	TRBV7-2	NA	14
CASSDRGRGYTF	TRBV2	few	12
CASSTRDRANEKLFF	TRBV19	NA	15
CSVCRGRDGTDTQYF	TRBV29-1	NA	15
CSVEDHGTVTYEQYF	TRBV29-1	NA	15
CAWSPGGDTQYF	TRBV30	NA	12
CASSLTHMNTEAFF	TRBV7-3	NA	14
CASSLVWSLDTDTQYF	TRBV7-2	NA	16
CASSRLAGANEQFF	TRBV5-1	NA	14
CAWSPRRSEAFF	TRBV30	once	12
CASSPLGSRITGELFF	TRBV7-9	NA	16
CASSSRTGNTGELFF	TRBV7-2	NA	15
CATSRKTSGGDEQFF	TRBV15	NA	15
CASSQGGTGNSPLHF	TRBV4-3	NA	15
CASSAGVSYEQYF	TRBV10-1	few	13
CASSTGTSVYEQYF	TRBV6-5	NA	14
CASSPLSGQFGNEKLFF	TRBV9	NA	17
CASSPGSYSTDTQYF	TRBV7-2	NA	15
CPKGGQSNSPLHF	TRBV6-4	NA	13
CASSQQPGGSPYEQYF	TRBV4-1	once	16
CASSFEHSGANVLTF	TRBV28	NA	15
CASSLNPGQTYEQYF	TRBV5-1	NA	15
CASSRTQVAGNTIYF	TRBV6-5	NA	15
CASSMGTAENIQYF	TRBV5-1	NA	14
CASRSGTQNTEAFF	TRBV5-1	NA	14
CASRQHTDTQYF	TRBV6-1	NA	12
CASMPGQRINEQFF	TRBV6-5	NA	14
CASSVDYRGGEKLFF	TRBV9	NA	15
CASSLSAGISPLHF	TRBV27	NA	14
CASRGRGTPPYEQYF	TRBV28	few	15
CASSESGGRAFF	TRBV6-1	few	12
CASSGGDSSYEQYF	TRBV5-1	NA	14
CASYMGQGYRELFF	TRBV13	NA	14
CASSLGTSATGELFF	TRBV5-1	NA	15
CAISERTGWDQPQHF	TRBV10-3	NA	15
CASSDGLAGGINEQFF	TRBV10-1	NA	16
CASSLGQPNSPLHF	TRBV5-4	NA	14
CACGTSGAYEQYF	TRBV30	NA	13
CASRAAWTGELFF	TRBV6-5	NA	13
CASSLDRAGGYTF	TRBV27	once	13